The TCR beta chain under discussion was sequenced for a study of blood T cell repertoires in COVID-19. Germline CDR1 reads SGHRS; CDR2 reads YFSETQ. V shed 4 bases and J 1 base; nucleotides not matched to a gene: 7. There are 15 residues in the CDR3. In the authors' methods: Nucleated cell number was recorded as an estimate derived from reference gene primer amplification. Profiled with immunoSEQ multiplex PCR; TCRdb holds only in-frame clones, not every one. Clone size and the V and J calls come from that table; the DNA yielded D and trimming. The table lists 140,000 or so clones, 70% to 90% of them singletons.

This chain uses TRBV5-1 with TRBJ1-1, with 7 bases matching TRBD1. The clonotype was recovered from a man aged 50 to 59 with acute or convalescent COVID-19. Material for sequencing was peripheral blood. The chain's CDR3 is CASSVFGTANTEAFF. CDR3 DNA sequence: TGCGCCAGCAGCGTATTCGGGACAGCGAACACTGAAGCTTTCTTT.